The rows below give T cell receptor beta chains drawn from one sample of a study of shared clonotypes between healthy human individuals. The repertoire was sequenced with immunoSEQ multiplex PCR; TCRdb's copy has only in-frame clones and lacks some. In the table there are more than 550,000 clones, 92% of which are singletons. Source material: naive CD8+ T cells sorted from blood. These receptors came from a man between 25 and 39 years old in good health. The CDR3 runs from the conserved cysteine through the conserved F or W. D genes are given only for firm matches. The size field is filled for only some rows; it gives once, few, many or a size class.

TRBJ2-7	NA	11	TRBV20-1	NA	CSARVGYEQYF	TGCAGTGCTAGAGTCGGCTACGAGCAGTACTTC
TRBJ1-5	NA	12	TRBV18	NA	CASSAQGQPQHF	TGTGCCAGCTCAGCCCAGGGTCAGCCCCAGCATTTT
TRBJ2-1	NA	13	TRBV7-9	NA	CASSLATGDEQFF	TGTGCCAGCAGCTTAGCGACGGGGGATGAGCAGTTCTTC
TRBJ2-1	NA	14	TRBV18	NA	CASSPPEPYNEQFF	TGTGCCAGCTCACCGCCTGAGCCTTACAATGAGCAGTTCTTC
TRBJ2-2	NA	13	TRBV11-3	NA	CASSLGTTGELFF	TGTGCCAGCAGCCTTGGGACAACCGGGGAGCTGTTTTTT
TRBJ2-5	TRBD2	17	TRBV7-6	NA	CASSLAAGGGGKETQYF	TGTGCCAGCAGCTTAGCCGCGGGAGGTGGGGGGAAAGAGACCCAGTACTTC
TRBJ1-4	NA	13	TRBV6-1	NA	CASSPPGAGKLFF	TGTGCCAGCAGTCCACCAGGGGCAGGAAAACTGTTTTTT
TRBJ1-2	NA	15	TRBV6-5	NA	CASSYRDRPGDGYTF	TGTGCCAGCAGTTACCGGGACCGGCCCGGGGATGGCTACACCTTC
TRBJ2-7	NA	15	TRBV19	once	CASSIRAVGSYEQYF	TGTGCCAGTAGTATAAGGGCAGTGGGATCCTACGAGCAGTACTTC
TRBJ2-1	TRBD2	15	TRBV27	NA	CASSLSRGSYNEQFF	TGTGCCAGCAGTTTATCTCGCGGGAGCTACAATGAGCAGTTCTTC
TRBJ2-1	NA	15	TRBV19	NA	CASSAGHSSYNEQFF	TGTGCCAGTAGTGCGGGACATAGCTCCTACAATGAGCAGTTCTTC
TRBJ1-4	NA	15	TRBV7-9	NA	CASSYPAPDNEKLFF	TGTGCCAGCAGCTATCCCGCCCCCGATAATGAAAAACTGTTTTTT
TRBJ2-7	NA	18	TRBV11-2	NA	CASSPEVGGQEFYYEQYF	TGTGCCAGCAGCCCCGAGGTGGGGGGTCAGGAATTTTACTACGAGCAGTACTTC
TRBJ2-3	NA	13	TRBV5-4	NA	CASSIIGGDTQYF	TGTGCCAGCAGCATTATTGGGGGGGATACGCAGTATTTT
TRBJ2-2	NA	13	TRBV7-9	NA	CASSLGRPGELFF	TGTGCCAGCAGCTTGGGACGGCCCGGGGAGCTGTTTTTT
TRBJ2-3	NA	16	TRBV2	NA	CASSGNEGLSTDTQYF	TGTGCCAGCAGTGGGAATGAGGGGTTGAGCACAGATACGCAGTATTTT
TRBJ1-1	NA	14	TRBV6-6	NA	CASFLGPGDTEAFF	TGTGCCAGTTTCTTGGGCCCAGGCGACACTGAAGCTTTCTTT
TRBJ2-2	NA	13	TRBV5-4	NA	CASSLGGPGELFF	TGTGCCAGCAGCCTGGGGGGACCCGGGGAGCTGTTTTTT
TRBJ1-2	TRBD1	15	TRBV28	NA	CASSTWDRGDYGYTF	TGTGCCAGCAGTACATGGGACAGGGGGGACTATGGCTACACCTTC
TRBJ2-1	NA	14	TRBV29-1	NA	CSAGPGTTYNEQFF	TGCAGCGCCGGTCCCGGGACAACTTACAATGAGCAGTTCTTC
TRBJ2-7	NA	14	TRBV19	NA	CASSIGGLPDEQYF	TGTGCCAGTAGTATAGGCGGCCTACCCGACGAGCAGTACTTC
TRBJ1-1	NA	16	TRBV4-1	NA	CASSQGVGAENTEAFF	TGCGCCAGCAGCCAAGGCGTAGGGGCAGAGAACACTGAAGCTTTCTTT
TRBJ2-7	NA	14	TRBV27	NA	CASSLDPLGGEQYF	TGTGCCAGCAGTTTAGACCCGTTAGGGGGCGAGCAGTACTTC
TRBJ2-1	TRBD2	16	TRBV19	NA	CASSIEVLAGGGEQFF	TGTGCCAGTAGTATAGAGGTTCTAGCGGGAGGAGGGGAGCAGTTCTTC
TRBJ2-7	TRBD2	14	TRBV6-1	NA	CASSETSGRYEQYF	TGTGCCAGCAGTGAGACTAGCGGCCGCTACGAGCAGTACTTC
TRBJ2-2	TRBD2	17	TRBV4-3	NA	CASSQPLAEANTGELFF	TGCGCCAGCAGCCAGCCCCTAGCGGAAGCGAACACCGGGGAGCTGTTTTTT
TRBJ2-5	NA	15	TRBV4-1	NA	CASSQGPVYQETQYF	TGCGCCAGCAGCCAGGGGCCCGTGTACCAAGAGACCCAGTACTTC
TRBJ2-1	TRBD2	15	TRBV19	once	CASSPGGVIWNEQFF	TGTGCCAGTAGCCCGGGAGGAGTAATTTGGAATGAGCAGTTCTTC
TRBJ2-1	TRBD1	15	TRBV5-1	once	CASSLPGQGEVEQFF	TGCGCCAGCAGCTTACCGGGACAGGGGGAGGTTGAGCAGTTCTTC
TRBJ2-3	NA	14	TRBV6-5	NA	CASSYLDSTDTQYF	TGTGCCAGCAGTTATTTAGACAGCACAGATACGCAGTATTTT
TRBJ2-6	TRBD1	16	TRBV9	NA	CASGTGGWVGANVLTF	TGTGCCAGCGGGACAGGGGGCTGGGTTGGGGCCAACGTCCTGACTTTC
TRBJ2-2	TRBD2	18	TRBV13	NA	CASSTRLAGGVDTGELFF	TGTGCCAGCAGCACCCGACTAGCGGGAGGAGTTGACACCGGGGAGCTGTTTTTT
TRBJ1-1	NA	12	TRBV18	NA	CASSPGDTEAFF	TGTGCCAGCTCACCAGGGGACACTGAAGCTTTCTTT
TRBJ2-3	NA	15	TRBV7-9	NA	CASSILTGMIDTQYF	TGTGCCAGCAGTATCTTGACCGGGATGATAGATACGCAGTATTTT
TRBJ1-1	NA	11	TRBV29-1	NA	CSVPEAAEAFF	TGCAGCGTTCCAGAGGCAGCTGAAGCTTTCTTT
TRBJ1-2	NA	13	TRBV10-3	NA	CAISSQENYGYTF	TGTGCCATCAGTTCCCAGGAAAACTATGGCTACACCTTC
TRBJ1-2	NA	15	TRBV5-4	NA	CASSKISDSSYGYTF	TGTGCCAGCAGCAAGATCAGTGACAGTTCCTATGGCTACACCTTC
TRBJ2-7	TRBD2	14	TRBV2	few	CASSVSAGAYEQYF	TGTGCCAGCAGTGTATCAGCGGGAGCCTACGAGCAGTACTTC